The clone carrying this T cell receptor (beta chain) was recorded once. This entry comes from a study of cytomegalovirus exposure and HLA in healthy donors. Germline V gives CDR1 LGHNA, CDR2 YSLEER. Trimming cost V 0 bases and J 4 bases; bases outside gene matches: 14. This CDR3 region has 18 residues. PCR employed 60 Vbeta and 13 Jbeta primers. Profiling relied on immunoSEQ multiplex PCR, and the TCRdb table lists in-frame clones only, not all of them. Of around 78,000 clones detected, roughly 80% appear once; the ten largest clones hold approximately 1.1%. Sequenced sample: PBMCs. The receptor was isolated from a male donor in good health and CMV-seronegative. The chain carries TRBV4-3 and TRBJ2-5, with TRBD1 matching 7 bases. The CDR3 DNA follows: TGCGCCAGCAGCCAAGATCCCCCCCCGACAGGGTTGGGAGAGACCCAGTACTTC. The encoded protein is CASSQDPPPTGLGETQYF.